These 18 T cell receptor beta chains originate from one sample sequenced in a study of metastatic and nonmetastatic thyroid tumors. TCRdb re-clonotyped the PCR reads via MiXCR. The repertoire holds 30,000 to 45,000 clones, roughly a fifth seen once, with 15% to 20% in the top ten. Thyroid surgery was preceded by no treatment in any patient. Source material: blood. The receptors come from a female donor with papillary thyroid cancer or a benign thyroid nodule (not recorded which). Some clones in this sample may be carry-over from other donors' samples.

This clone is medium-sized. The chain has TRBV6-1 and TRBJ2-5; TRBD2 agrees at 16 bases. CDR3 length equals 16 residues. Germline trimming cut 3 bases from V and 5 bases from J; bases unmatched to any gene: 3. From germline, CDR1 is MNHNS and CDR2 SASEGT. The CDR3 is CASSEAGLAGGETQYF. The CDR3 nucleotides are TGTGCCAGCAGTGAGGCGGGACTAGCGGGAGGGGAGACCCAGTACTTC.

This CDR3 reads CASSQYPFGANVLTF. The CDR3 DNA sequence: TGTGCCAGCAGCCAATACCCCTTTGGGGCCAACGTCCTGACTTTC. The rearrangement uses TRBV14 and TRBJ2-6; no clear D gene. Trimming took off 2 bases at V and 3 bases at J, with 8 bases between the two ends. The CDR3 has 15 residues. Germline CDR1 and CDR2: SGHDN and FVKESK.

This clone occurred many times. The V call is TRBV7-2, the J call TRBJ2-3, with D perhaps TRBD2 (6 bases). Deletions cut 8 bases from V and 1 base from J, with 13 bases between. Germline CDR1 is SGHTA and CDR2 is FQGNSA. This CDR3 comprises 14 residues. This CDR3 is CASREMGGTDTQYF. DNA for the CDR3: TGTGCCAGCCGGGAGATGGGGGGCACAGATACGCAGTATTTT. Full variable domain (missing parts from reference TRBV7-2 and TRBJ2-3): GAGVSQSPSNKVTEKGKDVELRCDPISGHTALYWYRQSLGQGLEFLIYFQGNSAPDKSGLPSDRFSAERTGGSVSTLTIQRTQQEDSAVYLCASREMGGTDTQYFGPGTRLTVL.

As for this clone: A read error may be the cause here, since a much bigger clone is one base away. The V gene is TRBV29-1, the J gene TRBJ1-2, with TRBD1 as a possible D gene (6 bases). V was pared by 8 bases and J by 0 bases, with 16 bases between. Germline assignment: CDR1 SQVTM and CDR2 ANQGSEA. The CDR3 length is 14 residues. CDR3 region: CSSEGGSANYGYTF. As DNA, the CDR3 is TGCAGCTCCGAGGGGGGGAGCGCTAACTATGGCTACACCTTC.

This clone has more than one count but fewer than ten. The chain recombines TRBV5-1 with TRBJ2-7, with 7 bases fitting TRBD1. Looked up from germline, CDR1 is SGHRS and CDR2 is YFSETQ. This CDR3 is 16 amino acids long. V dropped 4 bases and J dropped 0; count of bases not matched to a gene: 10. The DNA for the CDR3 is TGCGCCAGCAGCGGGGTGGGGACAGCGAGCTCCTACGAGCAGTACTTC. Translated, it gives CASSGVGTASSYEQYF.

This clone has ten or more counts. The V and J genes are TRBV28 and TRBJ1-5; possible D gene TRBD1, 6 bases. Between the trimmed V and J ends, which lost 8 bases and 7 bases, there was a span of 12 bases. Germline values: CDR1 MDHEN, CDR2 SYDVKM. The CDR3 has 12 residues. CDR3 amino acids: CASDSQGQPQHF. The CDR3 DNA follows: TGTGCCAGCGATTCCCAGGGGCAGCCCCAGCATTTT. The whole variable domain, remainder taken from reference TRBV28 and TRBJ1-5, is DVKVTQSSRYLVKRTGEKVFLECVQDMDHENMFWYRQDPGLGLRLIYFSYDVKMKEKGDIPEGYSVSREKKERFSLILESASTNQTSMYLCASDSQGQPQHFGDGTRLSIL.

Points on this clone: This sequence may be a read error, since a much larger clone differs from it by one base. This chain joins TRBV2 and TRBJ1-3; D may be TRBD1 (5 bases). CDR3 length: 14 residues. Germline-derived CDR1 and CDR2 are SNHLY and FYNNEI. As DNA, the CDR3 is TGTGCCAGCAGCGACGGGACTCGGGTGAACACCAAATATTTT. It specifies CASSDGTRVNTKYF.

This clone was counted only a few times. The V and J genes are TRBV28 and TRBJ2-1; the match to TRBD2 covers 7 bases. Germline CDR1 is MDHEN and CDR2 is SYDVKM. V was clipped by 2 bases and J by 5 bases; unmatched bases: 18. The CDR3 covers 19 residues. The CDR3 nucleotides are TGTGCCAGCAGTTTAAGGCTTACCAGCGGGATACTGTTGGACAATGAGCAGTTCTTC. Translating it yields CASSLRLTSGILLDNEQFF. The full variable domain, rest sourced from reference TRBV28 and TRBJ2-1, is DVKVTQSSRYLVKRTGEKVFLECVQDMDHENMFWYRQDPGLGLRLIYFSYDVKMKEKGDIPEGYSVSREKKERFSLILESASTNQTSMYLCASSLRLTSGILLDNEQFFGPGTRLTVL.

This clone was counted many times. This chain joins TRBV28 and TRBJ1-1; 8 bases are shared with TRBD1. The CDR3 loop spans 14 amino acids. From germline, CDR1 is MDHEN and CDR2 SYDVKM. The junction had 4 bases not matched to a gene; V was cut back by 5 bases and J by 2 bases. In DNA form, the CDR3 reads TGTGCCAGCAGTCAACAGGGGGAAAACACTGAAGCTTTCTTT. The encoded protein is CASSQQGENTEAFF.

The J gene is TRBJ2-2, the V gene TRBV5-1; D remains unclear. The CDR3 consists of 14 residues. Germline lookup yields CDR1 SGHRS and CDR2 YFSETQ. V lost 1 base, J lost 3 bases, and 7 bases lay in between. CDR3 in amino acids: CASSLKDYTGELFF. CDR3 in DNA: TGCGCCAGCAGCTTGAAAGACTACACCGGGGAGCTGTTTTTT.

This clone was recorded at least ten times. The CDR3 DNA follows: TGTGCCAGCAGTTTAGCGGGCGGGCGGTCCGCTCGACGGCCTTATCATGAGCAGTTCTTC. Protein product: CASSLAGGRSARRPYHEQFF. This sequence joins TRBV28 and TRBJ2-1; D is perhaps TRBD2 (5 bases). This CDR3 region has 20 residues. Germline CDR1 and CDR2: MDHEN and SYDVKM. V lost 2 bases, J lost 8 bases, and 31 bases lay in between.

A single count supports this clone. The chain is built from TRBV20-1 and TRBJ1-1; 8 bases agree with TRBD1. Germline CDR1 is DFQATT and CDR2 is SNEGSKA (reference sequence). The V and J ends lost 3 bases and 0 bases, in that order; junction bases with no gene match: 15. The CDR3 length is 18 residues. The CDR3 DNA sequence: TGCAGTGCTAGGGGAAACCAGGGGGCGTACCTCATGAACACTGAAGCTTTCTTT. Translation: CSARGNQGAYLMNTEAFF.

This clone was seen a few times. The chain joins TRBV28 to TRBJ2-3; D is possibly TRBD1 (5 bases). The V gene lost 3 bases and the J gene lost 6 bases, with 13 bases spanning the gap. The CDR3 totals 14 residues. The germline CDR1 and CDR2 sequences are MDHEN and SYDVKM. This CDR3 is CASSFGHPRDTQYF. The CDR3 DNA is TGTGCCAGCAGTTTTGGACATCCAAGGGATACGCAGTATTTT.

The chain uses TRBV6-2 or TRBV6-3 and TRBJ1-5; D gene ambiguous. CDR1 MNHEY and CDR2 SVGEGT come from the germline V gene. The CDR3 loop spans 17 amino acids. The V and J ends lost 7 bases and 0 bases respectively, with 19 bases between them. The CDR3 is CASIPPFGTASNQPQHF. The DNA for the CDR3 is TGTGCCAGCATTCCTCCCTTCGGTACGGCTAGCAATCAGCCCCAGCATTTT.

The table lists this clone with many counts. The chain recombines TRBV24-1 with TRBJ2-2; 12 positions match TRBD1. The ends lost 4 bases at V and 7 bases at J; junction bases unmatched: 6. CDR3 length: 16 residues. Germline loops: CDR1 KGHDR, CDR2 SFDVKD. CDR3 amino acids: CATSELGTGGDGELFF. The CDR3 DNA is TGTGCCACCAGTGAACTCGGGACAGGGGGCGACGGGGAGCTGTTTTTT.

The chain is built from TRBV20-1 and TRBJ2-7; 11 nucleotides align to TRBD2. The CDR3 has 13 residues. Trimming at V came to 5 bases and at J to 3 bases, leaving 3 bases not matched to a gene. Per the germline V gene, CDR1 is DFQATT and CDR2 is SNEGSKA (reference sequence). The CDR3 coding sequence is TGCAGTGCTGACGGGACTAGCGGCTACGAGCAGTACTTC. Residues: CSADGTSGYEQYF.

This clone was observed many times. This CDR3 is CASSLVTLETQYF. CDR3 nucleotides: TGTGCCAGCAGCTTAGTTACCTTAGAGACCCAGTACTTC. The rearrangement links TRBV7-9 to TRBJ2-5; D is unclear. This CDR3 has 13 amino acids. Trimming removed 1 base from V and 4 bases from J, with 7 bases in between. Germline-derived CDR1 and CDR2 are SEHNR and FQNEAQ (reference sequence).

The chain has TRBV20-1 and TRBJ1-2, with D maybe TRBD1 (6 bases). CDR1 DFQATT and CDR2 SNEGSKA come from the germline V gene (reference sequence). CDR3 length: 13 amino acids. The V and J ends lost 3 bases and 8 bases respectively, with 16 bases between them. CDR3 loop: CSARRGAQEGYTF. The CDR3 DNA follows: TGCAGTGCTAGGAGGGGGGCCCAAGAGGGCTACACCTTC.